The 8 T cell receptor beta chains listed next were all sequenced from one sample in a study of circulating CD8 cells and anti-PD-1 response in melanoma. Using roughly 15 ng of total RNA, TCR libraries were made with the QIAseq Immune Repertoire TCR panel. TCRdb called the reads again in MiXCR, with one record for every CDR3 protein. The sample lists approximately 700 distinct CDR3 sequences, around 13% occurring once. Sorting of live CD3+CD8+TCRalphabeta+ cells by PD-1 and/or TIGIT gave four subsets. The sequences come from CD8+ T cells from PBMCs, collected at baseline or after one month of anti-PD-1 therapy (not recorded which). These receptor sequences come from a human donor with melanoma.

Within the sample, this clonotype is medium-sized. The gene calls are TRBV11-3 and TRBJ2-2; TRBD2 might be the D (5 bases). V lost 5 bases, J lost 3 bases, and 13 bases lay in between. CDR3 length: 15 residues. Germline CDR1 reads SGHNT; CDR2 reads YENEEA. The CDR3 DNA sequence: TGTGCCAGCAGCCCCCACGGGGTGGACACCGGGGAGCTGTTTTTT. Its protein is CASSPHGVDTGELFF.

This clonotype is medium-sized in the sample. V and J are TRBV9 and TRBJ2-1; possible D gene TRBD2, 6 bases. V dropped 3 bases and J dropped 8 bases, with 15 bases sitting between them. CDR1 is SGDLS and CDR2 is YYNGEE in the germline V gene. The CDR3 contains 14 residues. CDR3 DNA sequence: TGTGCCAGCAGCGGACTAGGAGGGAACGATGAGCAGTTCTTC. Residues: CASSGLGGNDEQFF.

This clonotype is categorized as medium-sized. The chain recombines TRBV7-6 with TRBJ1-1; TRBD1 matches at 7 bases. Germline CDR1 reads SGHVS; CDR2 reads FNYEAQ. CDR3 length: 14 amino acids. Losses at the gene ends were 6 bases for V and 2 bases for J; bases not matched to a gene: 6. The CDR3 is CASRPDRLNTEAFF. CDR3 DNA sequence: TGTGCCAGCAGGCCGGACAGGCTCAACACTGAAGCTTTCTTT.

This clonotype qualifies as medium-sized. The chain recombines TRBV19 with TRBJ2-7, with 9 bases lining up with TRBD1. This CDR3 region has 14 residues. CDR1 LNHDA and CDR2 SQIVND come from the germline V gene (reference sequence). The J segment lost 1 base and the V segment lost 11 bases, leaving 9 bases of the junction unmatched. CDR3 in amino acids: CAGSSGTGSYEQYF. The CDR3 DNA follows: TGTGCCGGCAGCTCCGGGACAGGGTCCTACGAGCAGTACTTC.

This clonotype is a singleton in its sample. The chain is built from TRBV7-6 and TRBJ2-1, with 9 bases aligning to TRBD2. The germline V gene has CDR1 SGHVS and CDR2 FNYEAQ. The CDR3 spans 18 residues. The ends lost 0 bases at V and 2 bases at J; junction bases unmatched: 8. This CDR3 is CASSLAAGGVLTYNEQFF. As DNA, the CDR3 is TGTGCCAGCAGCTTAGCAGCGGGGGGAGTACTCACCTACAATGAGCAGTTCTTC.

By share, this clonotype counts as medium-sized. The V and J genes are TRBV19 and TRBJ1-2; D not certain. CDR1 LNHDA and CDR2 SQIVND come from the germline V gene (reference sequence). This CDR3 spans 13 amino acids. Trimming left V 8 bases short and J 3 bases short, with 13 bases between. The CDR3 loop reads CASDPSGDYGYTF. Written as DNA, the CDR3 is TGTGCCAGTGACCCATCTGGCGACTATGGCTACACCTTC. The whole variable domain, filled in from reference TRBV19 and TRBJ1-2, reads DGGITQSPKYLFRKEGQNVTLSCEQNLNHDAMYWYRQDPGQGLRLIYYSQIVNDFQKGDIAEGYSVSREKKESFPLTVTSAQKNPTAFYLCASDPSGDYGYTFGSGTRLTVV.

Relative to its sample, this clonotype is medium-sized. This chain links TRBV19 with TRBJ2-5; maybe TRBD1 (6 bases). Trimming cost V 8 bases and J 5 bases, with 18 bases left between them. Germline CDR1 and CDR2: LNHDA and SQIVND (reference sequence). The CDR3 is 14 amino acids. DNA for the CDR3: TGTGCCAGTTCCGGAATACAGGGTTACGAGACCCAGTACTTC. It codes for CASSGIQGYETQYF.

By share, this clonotype counts as medium-sized. This chain connects TRBV20-1 to TRBJ2-1; D perhaps matches TRBD2 (5 bases). Germline V gene sequence: CDR1 DFQATT, CDR2 SNEGSKA (reference sequence). V was shortened by 5 bases and J by 1 base, with 15 bases between the two germline ends. The CDR3 totals 15 residues. The CDR3 DNA follows: TGCAGTGCTGCTTCTGGGGTAGCGTCCTACAATGAGCAGTTCTTC. Translated: CSAASGVASYNEQFF.